This TCR beta chain was obtained from a study of blood T cell repertoires in COVID-19. In the study overall: Sites in the United States, Italy and Spain provided acute and convalescent COVID-19 samples. T cells, B-cell-depleted T cells, or PBMCs provided the cDNA or gDNA that served as material.

TCRdb keeps only in-frame clones here, not all; method: immunoSEQ multiplex PCR. The profile shows about 70,000 clones, around 85% of them singletons. Germline V gene data show CDR1 as KGHSH and CDR2 as LQKENI. Trimming cost V 1 base and J 4 bases, with 14 bases left between them. CDR3 length equals 15 residues. The sequencing input was peripheral blood. The V and J genes are TRBV18 and TRBJ2-7; D is perhaps TRBD2 (7 bases). This sequence originates from a woman of 80 years or more with acute or convalescent COVID-19. In DNA form, the CDR3 reads TGTGCCAGCTCACCACTGGCGGGGGCAGGGTACGAGCAGTACTTC. Encoded protein: CASSPLAGAGYEQYF.